This entry is about one TCR beta chain. What antigen it recognizes has not been identified. Nothing much larger sits one base from this clone, and base qualities are not available. Participants in the prospective study were enrolled through a virtual design, were aged about 18 to 100 years, and lived in fewer than 30 United States geographic areas. Cohort assignment in the prospective study relied on participant-reported clinical history from a screening survey and a study questionnaire. Exposed participants had been in contact with someone with a PCR-confirmed or clinician-diagnosed COVID-19 case within 2 weeks of study entry. In the prospective study, whole blood, serum and a nasopharyngeal or oropharyngeal swab were collected from each participant by mobile phlebotomists. Participants in the prospective study had the option to provide additional blood draws and questionnaires over a roughly two-month period. Before DNA extraction, prospective study blood samples were shipped either frozen or at room temperature.

V is cut by 4 bases and J by 5 bases, and the space between the germline ends is 11 bases. CDR3 length: 12 amino acids, cysteine to phenylalanine. The read is trimmed to its CDR3 DNA, 36 bases read in frame from base 1. Via the germline V gene, CDR1 is SQVTM and CDR2 ANQGSEA. TCRbeta CDR3 regions were amplified from genomic DNA using the immunoSEQ Assay, a bias-controlled multiplex PCR. The original methods were these. Nucleated cell counts per sample were estimated from amplification of reference gene primers within the assay. To quantify the absolute abundance of each unique TCRbeta CDR3 rearrangement, sequence reads were collapsed and filtered. For each sample, productive Simpson clonality was calculated as the square root of Simpson's diversity index across productive rearrangements. TCRdb mirrors the immuneACCESS table, restricted to in-frame sequences. Some clones are absent from its copies; in checked studies, under half trace to an unresolved V gene, and the reason for the others is unknown. For V, J and clone size, that table is used; D and trimming come from the DNA. The sample table holds fewer than 350,000 clones, of which less than 85% were seen once. The ten top clones hold around 2% of the sample.

These data originate in a study of blood T cell repertoires in COVID-19 (TCRdb year 2020). Concerning the study at large: Samples from collaborators originated in the United States, Italy and Spain and spanned both the acute and convalescent phases of COVID-19. The material from the prospective study consisted of cDNA or gDNA derived from T cells, B-cell-depleted T cells, or PBMCs. The dataset comprised deeply sampled blood TCRbeta repertoires from subjects exposed to, actively infected with, or recovered from COVID-19. The repertoires were released in a freely available public database meant as a resource for research on the immune response to SARS-CoV-2. The samples were drawn from two sources: the first 160 participants of the ongoing ImmuneRACE study, and some 1,300 subjects contributed by 6 global collaborators. Nearly every sample came with metadata listing a de-identified subject ID, COVID-19 status, age in years and sex. Where available, HLA class I and class II types were obtained from metadata supplied by the sample provider rather than from assay-based typing. Results and caveats for the whole study, not just this receptor: The amount of clinical and demographic metadata varied by source and participant and was provided uncurated.

The receptor's source is a woman aged 25 to 39 who had been exposed to COVID-19. What was sequenced was PBMCs or T cells enriched from blood (not recorded which). The chain is made from TRBV29-1 and TRBJ1-1; TRBD1 might be the D gene, on 6 matching bases. This receptor has the CDR3 CSVGAGETEAFF. The bases read TGCAGCGTTGGGGCAGGGGAAACTGAAGCTTTCTTT.